The 17 T cell receptor beta chains reported below all come from one sample, sequenced in a study of blood T cell repertoires in COVID-19. Only in-frame clones appear in the TCRdb table, and some are missing; sequencing was by immunoSEQ multiplex PCR. The table has some 290,000 clones, roughly 91% seen once; the top ten hold about 8.4%. Sequencing used PBMCs or T cells enriched from blood (not recorded which). These receptors all come from a woman aged 25 to 39 who had recovered from COVID-19.

This chain joins TRBV28 and TRBJ1-2, with a possible D match to TRBD1 (6 bases). The CDR3 totals 14 residues. Trimming took 5 bases from V and 4 from J, leaving 14 bases between them. Germline V gives CDR1 MDHEN, CDR2 SYDVKM. The CDR3 loop reads CASSPGQEIYGYTF. For the CDR3, the DNA is TGTGCCAGCAGTCCGGGACAAGAGATCTATGGCTACACCTTC.

This chain uses TRBV4-1 with TRBJ2-2, with 8 bases fitting TRBD1. Unmatched junction bases numbered 5, after V lost 4 bases and J lost 1 base. This CDR3 spans 16 amino acids. The germline V gene encodes CDR1 MGHRA and CDR2 YSYEKL. The CDR3 loop reads CASSRLTGENTGELFF. DNA of the CDR3: TGCGCCAGCAGCCGCCTGACAGGGGAGAACACCGGGGAGCTGTTTTTT.

In its sample, this clone was seen once. The V and J genes are TRBV11-2 and TRBJ2-7; the match to TRBD1 covers 9 bases. Germline-derived CDR1 and CDR2 are SGHAT and FQNNGV. After removal of 3 bases from V and 4 bases from J, the junction contained 13 bases not matched to a gene. The CDR3 runs to 17 residues. The CDR3 sequence is CASSFYRDRVNAYEQYF. The CDR3 DNA reads TGTGCCAGCAGCTTTTACCGGGACAGGGTTAATGCGTACGAGCAGTACTTC.

This rearrangement joins TRBV5-8 to TRBJ2-1; perhaps TRBD2 as D (5 bases). Germline CDR1 SGHTS, CDR2 YDEGEE. The length of the CDR3 is 15 residues. V was pared by 4 bases and J by 8 bases, with 19 bases between. The CDR3 bases are TGTGCCAGCAGCATCGAGGGTGGTCCCTGGGATGAGCAGTTCTTC. Protein sequence: CASSIEGGPWDEQFF.

The chain is built from TRBV29-1 and TRBJ2-7; a possible D gene is TRBD2 (6 bases). The CDR3 spans 13 residues. Looked up from germline, CDR1 is SQVTM and CDR2 is ANQGSEA. V lost 5 bases and J 4 bases, leaving 15 bases between the germline ends. The CDR3 reads CSVKGSSAYEQYF. The CDR3 DNA follows: TGCAGCGTTAAGGGGTCTAGCGCGTACGAGCAGTACTTC.

The rearrangement links TRBV4-2 to TRBJ2-1; 8 positions agree with TRBD2. V lost 4 bases and J lost 9; bases outside the gene matches: 8. Per the germline V gene, CDR1 is LGHNA and CDR2 is YNFKEQ. The CDR3 length is 14 residues. The CDR3 loop is CASSPDGRVFEQFF. Here the CDR3 DNA reads TGTGCCAGCAGCCCGGACGGGAGGGTGTTTGAGCAGTTCTTC.

This clone was observed once. The V and J genes are TRBV4-1 and TRBJ2-7, with 9 bases identical to TRBD2. The junction had 7 bases not matched to a gene; V was cut back by 4 bases and J by 0 bases. The germline V gene has CDR1 MGHRA and CDR2 YSYEKL. The CDR3 consists of 16 residues. In DNA, the CDR3 is TGCGCCAGCAGCCGGATTCTAGCGGGGAGCTCCTACGAGCAGTACTTC. Translation: CASSRILAGSSYEQYF.

The V call is TRBV21-1, the J call TRBJ2-7; TRBD2 was called by the table and not checked on the DNA. TRBV21-1 is termed a pseudogene. The CDR3 runs to 16 residues. The DNA of the CDR3 is TGTGCCAGCAACAGCAAATCGCCGACTACGACCTACGAGCAGTACTTC. This translates into CASNSKSPTTTYEQYF.

This chain uses TRBV19 with TRBJ1-1, with D tentatively TRBD1 (5 bases). V shed 3 bases and J shed 2 bases, with 16 bases lying between them. From germline, CDR1 is LNHDA and CDR2 SQIVND (reference sequence). CDR3 size: 16 residues. The CDR3 region has the DNA TGTGCCAGTAGTATGGCCCTTTGGACATTTAACACTGAAGCTTTCTTT. This codes for CASSMALWTFNTEAFF.

The V call is TRBV11-2, the J call TRBJ2-7, with 11 positions matching TRBD1. V trimming: 5 bases; J trimming: 4 bases; junction bases outside the gene matches: 7. This CDR3 is 15 amino acids long. Germline loops: CDR1 SGHAT, CDR2 FQNNGV. The CDR3 spells CASSHLRDRGYEQYF. The CDR3 coding sequence is TGTGCCAGCAGCCACCTCCGGGACAGGGGGTACGAGCAGTACTTC.

The chain employs TRBV28 and TRBJ2-5, with TRBD2 identical over 11 bases. This CDR3 is 18 amino acids long. V was pared by 5 bases and J by 1 base, with 12 bases of the junction left unmatched. CDR1 MDHEN and CDR2 SYDVKM come from the germline V gene. The CDR3 reads CASSINRGTSGLQETQYF. The CDR3, as DNA: TGTGCCAGCAGTATTAACCGGGGGACTAGCGGACTCCAAGAGACCCAGTACTTC.

This sequence joins TRBV3-1 (or the pseudogene TRBV3-2) and TRBJ1-6; 8 bases align to TRBD1. CDR1 and CDR2 (germline): LGHDT, YNNKEL (reference sequence). J lost 5 bases, V lost 5 bases, and 11 bases had no gene match. The CDR3 is made up of 17 amino acids. This chain's CDR3 is CASSRIDRGLDNSPLHF. The CDR3 region has the DNA TGTGCCAGCAGCAGAATCGACAGGGGTCTGGATAATTCACCCCTCCACTTT.

The chain recombines TRBV5-1 with TRBJ2-3, with 15 bases that match TRBD2. J gave up 6 bases and V 4 bases, and 9 bases lay outside the gene matches. Germline V gene lookup returns CDR1 SGHRS and CDR2 YFSETQ. The CDR3 runs to 17 residues. CDR3 sequence reads: CASSTGLAGGPDDTQYF. The CDR3 nucleotides are TGCGCCAGCAGCACAGGACTAGCGGGAGGGCCCGACGATACGCAGTATTTT. Variable domain in full (rest from reference TRBV5-1 and TRBJ2-3): KAGVTQTPRYLIKTRGQQVTLSCSPISGHRSVSWYQQTPGQGLQFLFEYFSETQRNKGNFPGRFSGRQFSNSRSEMNVSTLELGDSALYLCASSTGLAGGPDDTQYFGPGTRLTVL.

This chain links TRBV6-2 or TRBV6-3 with TRBJ1-2; TRBD1 aligns across 8 bases. The CDR3 has 13 residues. In germline, CDR1 is MNHEY, CDR2 SVGEGT. V shed 6 bases, J shed 7 bases, and the junction held 7 bases outside the gene matches. The CDR3 DNA follows: TGTGCCAGCAGCGCGGACAGGGAGGGTGGCTACACCTTC. Protein: CASSADREGGYTF.

V usage is TRBV28 and J usage is TRBJ1-1; D ambiguous. The ends were cut back, 7 bases at V and 0 bases at J, with 12 bases in the middle. The germline V gene has CDR1 MDHEN and CDR2 SYDVKM. The CDR3 sequence is 14 residues long. The CDR3 loop reads CASTTAGLNTEAFF. In DNA, the CDR3 is TGTGCCAGCACCACCGCGGGGTTGAACACTGAAGCTTTCTTT.

This chain links TRBV19 with TRBJ1-5, with D possibly matching TRBD1 (6 bases). Germline values: CDR1 LNHDA, CDR2 SQIVND (reference sequence). Trimming stripped 10 bases from V and 0 bases from J, with 19 bases between. CDR3 length equals 16 residues. CDR3 protein: CATTKGTFYSNQPQHF. Here the CDR3 DNA reads TGTGCCACCACCAAAGGGACATTTTATAGCAATCAGCCCCAGCATTTT.

The V gene is TRBV7-2, the J gene TRBJ2-7, with TRBD2 matching over 8 bases. V shed 2 bases and J 1 base; nucleotides not matched to a gene: 4. The CDR3 is 15 residues long. From germline, CDR1 is SGHTA and CDR2 FQGNSA. The CDR3 spells CASSLYAGGSYEQYF. CDR3 DNA sequence: TGTGCCAGCAGCTTATATGCGGGAGGTTCCTACGAGCAGTACTTC.